The 23 T cell receptor beta chains in this list originate from one sample, sequenced in a study of blood T cell repertoires in COVID-19. Sequencing was performed with immunoSEQ multiplex PCR; in TCRdb, only in-frame clones are kept and a portion is missing. The table includes roughly 100,000 clones, approximately 69% detected once. Sequenced input: peripheral blood. The receptors originated from a man at least 80 years old with acute or convalescent COVID-19.

The genes are TRBV9 and TRBJ1-3; 12 nucleotides match TRBD1. Trimming removed 0 bases from V and 8 bases from J; junction bases left unmatched: 9. The CDR3 consists of 17 residues. In germline, CDR1 is SGDLS, CDR2 YYNGEE. CDR3 DNA: TGTGCCAGCAGCGTAGGAGGGACAGGGGGCTTGAGGGACACCATATATTTT. This translates into CASSVGGTGGLRDTIYF.

The chain employs TRBV6-2 or TRBV6-3 and TRBJ1-1, with 7 bases aligning to TRBD1. V lost 2 bases, J lost 9 bases, and 15 bases stayed unmatched. There are 16 residues in the CDR3. CDR1 is MNHEY, CDR2 SVGEGT, per germline. DNA for the CDR3: TGTGCCAGCAGTTACCCCGGGACAGATCTTATAGTTAAAGCTTTCTTT. This codes for CASSYPGTDLIVKAFF.

This clone was observed once. The chain couples TRBV5-8 to TRBJ2-2, with a weak D call TRBD1 (6 bases). CDR1 and CDR2 (germline): SGHTS, YDEGEE. The CDR3 has 13 amino acids. Written as DNA, the CDR3 is TGTGCTACTGGGACACCCCTGACCGGGGAGCTGTTTTTT. It yields the protein CATGTPLTGELFF.

This clone has just one count. The chain has TRBV4-2 and TRBJ2-6; D may be TRBD2 (5 bases). CDR3 size: 16 residues. Germline V lookup: CDR1 LGHNA, CDR2 YNFKEQ. Between the trimmed V and J ends, which lost 0 bases and 0 bases, there was a span of 6 bases. The DNA of the CDR3 is TGTGCCAGCAGCCAAGACCGGGGCTCTGGGGCCAACGTCCTGACTTTC. Translation: CASSQDRGSGANVLTF.

The rearrangement links TRBV3-1 (or the pseudogene TRBV3-2) to TRBJ1-3, with D perhaps TRBD1 (6 bases). From germline, CDR1 is LGHDT and CDR2 YNNKEL (reference sequence). Trimming took 4 bases from V and 0 from J, leaving 16 bases between them. CDR3 length: 17 amino acids. This CDR3 reads CASSPTGPISSGNTIYF. CDR3 sequence (DNA): TGTGCCAGCAGCCCTACAGGGCCGATAAGCTCTGGAAACACCATATATTTT.

This clone was detected only once. The rearrangement uses TRBV9 and TRBJ2-2, with 7 bases fitting TRBD2. Germline CDR1 reads SGDLS; CDR2 reads YYNGEE. This CDR3 has 15 residues. Unmatched junction bases numbered 6, after V lost 4 bases and J lost 3 bases. The CDR3 sequence is CASSQGGRDTGELFF. In nucleotides, the CDR3 is TGTGCCAGCAGCCAGGGAGGGAGAGACACCGGGGAGCTGTTTTTT.

The V call is TRBV2, the J call TRBJ2-7; possibly TRBD2 for D (6 bases). With 4 bases removed from V and 6 bases from J, the gap between germline ends came to 13 bases. Germline CDR1 is SNHLY and CDR2 is FYNNEI. This CDR3 contains 13 residues. The DNA of the CDR3 is TGTGCCAGCAGTGTGGCGAGGGAGGCCGAGCAGTACTTC. Its translation is CASSVAREAEQYF.

The rearrangement uses TRBV5-6 and TRBJ1-5, with D hard to call. CDR1 and CDR2 (germline): SGHDT, YYEEEE. CDR3 length: 12 amino acids. V was clipped by 5 bases and J by 2 bases, with 5 bases between them. This chain's CDR3 is CASSSGNQPQHF. The CDR3 coding sequence is TGTGCCAGCAGTAGCGGCAATCAGCCCCAGCATTTT.

The chain recombines TRBV6-5 with TRBJ1-6; 10 bases are a match to TRBD1. Germline CDR1 is MNHEY and CDR2 is SVGAGI. V trimming: 6 bases; J trimming: 7 bases; junction bases outside the gene matches: 6. CDR3 length: 15 residues. CDR3 sequence reads: CASRTGQGENSPLHF. CDR3 nucleotide sequence: TGTGCCAGCAGAACCGGACAGGGGGAAAATTCACCCCTCCACTTT.

This clone was counted only a few times. The rearrangement links TRBV6-6 to TRBJ2-1; 10 bases fit TRBD1. V gave up 6 bases and J gave up 9 bases; unmatched junction bases: 5. The CDR3 length is 13 residues. Germline CDR1 and CDR2: MNHNY and SVGAGI (reference sequence). The CDR3 region is CASRDRGRGEQFF. The CDR3 nucleotides are TGTGCCAGCAGAGACAGGGGGCGGGGTGAGCAGTTCTTC.

This chain connects TRBV29-1 to TRBJ1-1; D is uncertain. The CDR3 totals 13 residues. Germline V gene lookup returns CDR1 SQVTM and CDR2 ANQGSEA. Trimming removed 7 bases from V and 4 bases from J, with 16 bases in between. The CDR3 is CSELRVSSTEAFF. In nucleotides, the CDR3 is TGCAGCGAGCTTCGGGTATCGTCCACTGAAGCTTTCTTT.

CDR3 DNA: TGTGCCAGCAGCCAAGATCAACTAGCGAGATACAATGAGCAGTTCTTC. This sequence encodes CASSQDQLARYNEQFF. V and J are TRBV14 and TRBJ2-1, with TRBD2 identical over 7 bases. Germline V gene data show CDR1 as SGHDN and CDR2 as FVKESK. V lost 0 bases, J lost 4 bases, and 6 bases stayed unmatched. The CDR3 length is 16 residues. The entire variable domain, with the rest obtained from reference TRBV14 and TRBJ2-1, is as follows: EAGVTQFPSHSVIEKGQTVTLRCDPISGHDNLYWYRRVMGKEIKFLLHFVKESKQDESGMPNNRFLAERTGGTYSTLKVQPAELEDSGVYFCASSQDQLARYNEQFFGPGTRLTVL.

V gene TRBV5-4 combines with J gene TRBJ2-4, with D maybe TRBD1 (6 bases). Germline V gene lookup returns CDR1 SGHNT and CDR2 YYREEE (reference sequence). The CDR3 runs 16 residues. With 4 bases removed from V and 5 bases from J, the gap between germline ends came to 19 bases. CDR3 residues: CASSPGLTGFENIQYF. CDR3 coding DNA: TGTGCCAGCAGCCCGGGCCTTACAGGGTTCGAAAACATTCAGTACTTC.

The V and J genes are TRBV7-2 and TRBJ2-1; tentatively, D is TRBD2 (6 bases). The CDR3 sequence is 15 residues long. Trimming removed 5 bases from V and 3 bases from J, with 14 bases in between. The germline gives CDR1 SGHTA, CDR2 FQGNSA. CDR3 sequence: CASSPRGTVYNEQFF. DNA of the CDR3: TGTGCCAGCAGCCCCCGCGGGACGGTCTACAATGAGCAGTTCTTC.

This sequence joins TRBV28 and TRBJ2-7; 7 positions match TRBD2. The V gene end was trimmed by 6 bases and the J gene end by 3 bases; junction bases not matched to a gene: 8. Germline assignment: CDR1 MDHEN and CDR2 SYDVKM. There are 14 residues in the CDR3. The CDR3 here is CASSPGRDRYEQYF. Here the CDR3 DNA reads TGTGCCAGCAGCCCTGGGAGGGACCGCTACGAGCAGTACTTC.

The chain links TRBV5-4 to TRBJ1-2; 7 bases match TRBD1. CDR3 length: 13 amino acids. The germline CDR1 and CDR2 sequences are SGHNT and YYREEE (reference sequence). The J segment lost 5 bases and the V segment lost 6 bases, leaving 7 bases of the junction unmatched. This CDR3 reads CASTGDRAYGYTF. CDR3 sequence (DNA): TGTGCCAGCACCGGTGACAGGGCGTATGGCTACACCTTC.

This sequence joins TRBV9 and TRBJ2-3; TRBD1 matches 8 bases. Trimming removed 3 bases from V and 7 bases from J; junction bases left unmatched: 7. Germline V gene sequence: CDR1 SGDLS, CDR2 YYNGEE. CDR3 length: 14 amino acids. As DNA, the CDR3 is TGTGCCAGCAGCGCCCGGACAGGGTGGAATACGCAGTATTTT. Translating it yields CASSARTGWNTQYF.

This rearrangement joins TRBV4-3 to TRBJ1-4; 7 nucleotides agree with TRBD1. Germline V gene lookup returns CDR1 LGHNA and CDR2 YSLEER. J gave up 5 bases and V 4 bases, and 7 bases lay outside the gene matches. The CDR3 loop spans 15 amino acids. DNA for the CDR3: TGCGCCAGCAGCCCGGGGGACAGACAAAATGAAAAACTGTTTTTT. It encodes CASSPGDRQNEKLFF.

This CDR3 is CASSLPGQGAYEQYF. The CDR3 nucleotides read TGTGCCAGCAGTTTACCGGGACAGGGAGCCTACGAGCAGTACTTC. The chain joins TRBV28 to TRBJ2-7; 9 nucleotides agree with TRBD1. The length of the CDR3 is 15 residues. From germline, CDR1 is MDHEN and CDR2 SYDVKM. V shed 2 bases and J 2 bases; nucleotides not matched to a gene: 4.

J is TRBJ2-4 and V is TRBV2; D is uncertain. The germline gives CDR1 SNHLY, CDR2 FYNNEI. The V end was cut by 8 bases, the J end by 2 bases, with 16 bases between. CDR3 length: 15 residues. In nucleotides, the CDR3 is TGTGCCAGCGGCCTAATTGGAGTCTCCAAAAACATTCAGTACTTC. It translates to CASGLIGVSKNIQYF.

The chain recombines TRBV10-3 with TRBJ2-7; TRBD2 matches 10 bases. J lost 5 bases, V lost 4 bases, and 5 bases had no gene match. The V gene's germline CDR1 is ENHRY and CDR2 SYGVKD. The CDR3 runs to 14 residues. CDR3 sequence (DNA): TGTGCCATCAGTGGGCTAGCGGGAGCCAACGAGCAGTACTTC. Protein: CAISGLAGANEQYF.

The V and J genes are TRBV11-3 and TRBJ2-7; TRBD2 agrees at 7 bases. The CDR3 is made up of 14 amino acids. Per the germline V gene, CDR1 is SGHNT and CDR2 is YENEEA. V was clipped by 5 bases and J by 2 bases; unmatched bases: 6. CDR3 DNA: TGTGCCAGCAGCCCGGGGGGACCCACCTACGAGCAGTACTTC. It encodes CASSPGGPTYEQYF.

V and J are TRBV27 and TRBJ1-2, with no clear D. Germline V gene sequence: CDR1 MNHEY, CDR2 SMNVEV (reference sequence). V was trimmed by 6 bases and J by 4 bases, leaving 12 bases between them. The CDR3 is 13 residues long. The CDR3 spells CASRPQDRYGYTF. The CDR3 DNA is TGTGCCAGCAGGCCCCAGGATCGCTATGGCTACACCTTC.